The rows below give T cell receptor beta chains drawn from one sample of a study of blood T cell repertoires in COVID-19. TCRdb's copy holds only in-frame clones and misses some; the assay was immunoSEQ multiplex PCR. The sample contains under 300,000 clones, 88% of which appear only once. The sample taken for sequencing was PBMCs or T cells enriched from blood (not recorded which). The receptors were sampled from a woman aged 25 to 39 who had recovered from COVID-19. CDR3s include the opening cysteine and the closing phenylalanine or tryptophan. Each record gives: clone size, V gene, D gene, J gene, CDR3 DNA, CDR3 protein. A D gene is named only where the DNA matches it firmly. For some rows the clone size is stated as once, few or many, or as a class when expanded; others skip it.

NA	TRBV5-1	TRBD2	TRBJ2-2	TGCGCCAGCAGCATTCGTCTAGCGGGGGCCAACACCGGGGAGCTGTTTTTT	CASSIRLAGANTGELFF
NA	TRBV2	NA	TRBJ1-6	TGTGCCAGCAGTGCGATCTTGGCAGGGTATAATTCACCCCTCCACTTT	CASSAILAGYNSPLHF
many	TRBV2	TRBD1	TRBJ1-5	TGTGCCAGCAGTGGACAGGGTAGCAATCAGCCCCAGCATTTT	CASSGQGSNQPQHF
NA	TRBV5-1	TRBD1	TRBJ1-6	TGCGCCAGCAGCTTGGGAGACAGGGGTTCGTACTCACCCCTCCACTTT	CASSLGDRGSYSPLHF
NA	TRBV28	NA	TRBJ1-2	TGTGCCAGCAGTTTATTGGGGGGAAGCCGACGCTACACCTTC	CASSLLGGSRRYTF
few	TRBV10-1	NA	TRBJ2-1	TGCGCCAGCAGTGTGGCAGGGCACAATGAGCAGTTCTTC	CASSVAGHNEQFF
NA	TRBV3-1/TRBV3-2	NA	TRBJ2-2	TGTGCCAGCGGAACTGGAGTTACGAACACCGGGGAGCTGTTTTTT	CASGTGVTNTGELFF
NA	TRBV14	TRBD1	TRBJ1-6	TGTGCCAGCAGCTGGACAGGGGGCCGATCCTATAATTCACCCCTCCACTTT	CASSWTGGRSYNSPLHF
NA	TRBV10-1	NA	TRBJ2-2	TGCGCCAGCAGTGCCGCCGCGGAGAACACCGGGGAGCTGTTTTTT	CASSAAAENTGELFF
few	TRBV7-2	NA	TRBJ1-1	TGTGCCAGCAACGGGGGGAGTGCGGCCACTGAAGCTTTCTTT	CASNGGSAATEAFF
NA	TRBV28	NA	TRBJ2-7	TGTGCCAGCAGTTTAATAGGCAGGGTGTTGGGCGAGCAGTACTTC	CASSLIGRVLGEQYF
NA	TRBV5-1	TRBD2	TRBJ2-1	TGCGCCAGCAGCCTACTAGCGGGAGTCGGTAATGAGCAGTTCTTC	CASSLLAGVGNEQFF
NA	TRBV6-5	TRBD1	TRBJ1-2	TGTGCCAGCAGAACCGGGACAGCACCCTATGGCTACACCTTC	CASRTGTAPYGYTF
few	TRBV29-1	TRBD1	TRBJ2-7	TGCAGCGTAAGGACAGGGGTTGACGAGCAGTACTTC	CSVRTGVDEQYF
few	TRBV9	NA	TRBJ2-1	TGTGCCAGCAGCGCGGACAACTACAATGAGCAGTTCTTC	CASSADNYNEQFF
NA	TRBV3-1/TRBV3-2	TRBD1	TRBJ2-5	TGTGCCAGCAGCCAAGCGACAGGGATGGGGAGAGAGACCCAGTACTTC	CASSQATGMGRETQYF
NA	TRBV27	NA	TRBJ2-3	TGTGCCAGCAGTCTTTATCGTTCAGCAGATACGCAGTATTTT	CASSLYRSADTQYF
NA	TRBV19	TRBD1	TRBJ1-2	TGTGCCAGTAGTACCGGGACAGGGGGCGGCTACACCTTC	CASSTGTGGGYTF
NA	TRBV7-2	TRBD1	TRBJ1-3	TGTGCCAGCAGCTTAAGGACAGGGCAAGGTGGAAACACCATATATTTT	CASSLRTGQGGNTIYF
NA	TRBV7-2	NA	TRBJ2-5	TGTGCCAGCAGCTTAGGCCCCCTAGCATCTGTCCAAGAGACCCAGTACTTC	CASSLGPLASVQETQYF
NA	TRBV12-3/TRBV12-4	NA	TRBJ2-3	TGTGCCAGCAGTACCCAGGGGGATACGCAGTATTTT	CASSTQGDTQYF
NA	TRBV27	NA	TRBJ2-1	TGTGCCAGCAGTGTCCTCGCGCGATACGATGAGCAGTTCTTC	CASSVLARYDEQFF
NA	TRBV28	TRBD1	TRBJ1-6	TGTGCCAGCAGAACAGGGGGAGAGCAACCCCTCCACTTT	CASRTGGEQPLHF
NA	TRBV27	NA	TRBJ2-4	TGTGCCAGCAGTTTAAGGGCCGTTAGGGGAACCAAAAACATTCAGTACTTC	CASSLRAVRGTKNIQYF
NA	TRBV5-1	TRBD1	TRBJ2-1	TGCGCCAGCAGCTTGGTTCTAGGGACAGGGCTTGATGAGCAGTTCTTC	CASSLVLGTGLDEQFF
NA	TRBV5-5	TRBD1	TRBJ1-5	TGTGCCAGCAGCCCCCCAGGGGGACTCGGGAATCAGCCCCAGCATTTT	CASSPPGGLGNQPQHF
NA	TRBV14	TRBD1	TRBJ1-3	TGTGCCAGCAGCCAACTTCCGAGCGCCGGGACAGGGGTCGGCACCATATATTTT	CASSQLPSAGTGVGTIYF
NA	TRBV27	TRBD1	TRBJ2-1	TGTGCCAGCAGAACTACAGGGGGCGGGTTCGGGGGGAACAATGAGCAGTTCTTC	CASRTTGGGFGGNNEQFF
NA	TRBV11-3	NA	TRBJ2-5	TGTGCCAGCAGCCGATACAGGACCCAAGAGACCCAGTACTTC	CASSRYRTQETQYF
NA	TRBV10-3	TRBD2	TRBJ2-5	TGTGCCATCAGGGGACTAGCTTGGGATGGGCAAGAGACCCAGTACTTC	CAIRGLAWDGQETQYF
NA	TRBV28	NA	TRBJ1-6	TGTGCCAGCAGTTTACGGTTATACTATTCACCCCTCCACTTT	CASSLRLYYSPLHF
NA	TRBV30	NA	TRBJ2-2	TGTGCCTGGACGGCAGGGAATGTCGGGGAGCTGTTTTTT	CAWTAGNVGELFF
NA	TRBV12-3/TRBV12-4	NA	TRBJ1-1	TGTGCCAGCAGTTTGATAAGGAGTGAAGCTTTCTTT	CASSLIRSEAFF
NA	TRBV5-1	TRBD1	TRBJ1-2	TGCGCCAGCAGCATAGGGACAGGGGGCTTGTCAGACTATGGCTACACCTTC	CASSIGTGGLSDYGYTF
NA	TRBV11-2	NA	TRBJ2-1	TGTGCCAGCAGCTCTAGAGCGGATAGCTCCTACAATGAGCAGTTCTTC	CASSSRADSSYNEQFF
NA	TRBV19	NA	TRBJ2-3	TGTGCCAGTAGTAGCGTTTGGGGCAGGGGCACAGATACGCAGTATTTT	CASSSVWGRGTDTQYF
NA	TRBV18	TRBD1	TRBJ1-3	TGTGCCAGCTCACCCACCGTCGCAGAGGGACAGGGGAGGGACACCATATATTTT	CASSPTVAEGQGRDTIYF
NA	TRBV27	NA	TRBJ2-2	TGTGCCAGCAGTTTAGCGGGGAAGTGGTATACCGGGGAGCTGTTTTTT	CASSLAGKWYTGELFF
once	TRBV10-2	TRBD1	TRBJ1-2	TGCGCCAGCAGTGGAGAGGTGGGACAGGGGAGGGATGGCTACACCTTC	CASSGEVGQGRDGYTF
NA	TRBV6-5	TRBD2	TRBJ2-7	TGTGCCAGCAGCCCCGGGACTAGCGTCTACGAGCAGTACTTC	CASSPGTSVYEQYF
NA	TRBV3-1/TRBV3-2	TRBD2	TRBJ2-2	TGTGCCAGCAGCCAGGGGGGACTAGCGGGATTCACCGGGGAGCTGTTTTTT	CASSQGGLAGFTGELFF
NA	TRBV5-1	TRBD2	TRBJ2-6	TGCGCCAGCAGCTCGCTAGCGGGGGCACCCTCTGGGGCCAACGTCCTGACTTTC	CASSSLAGAPSGANVLTF
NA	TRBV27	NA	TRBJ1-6	TGTGCCAGCAGTTTAGGTCAGGTTAATTCACCCCTCCACTTT	CASSLGQVNSPLHF
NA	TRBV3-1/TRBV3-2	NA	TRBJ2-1	TGTGCCAGCAGCCCATTCCGGGATACGAATGAGCAGTTCTTC	CASSPFRDTNEQFF
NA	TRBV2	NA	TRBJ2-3	TGTGCCAGCAGGACTAGACTGGGGCAGTATTTT	CASRTRLGQYF
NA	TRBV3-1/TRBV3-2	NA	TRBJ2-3	TGTGCCAGCAGCCAAGGAGTAGCGGAGATGGAGCAGTATTTT	CASSQGVAEMEQYF
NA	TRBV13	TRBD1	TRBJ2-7	TGTGCCAGCAGCTTAGTCGGACGACAGGGGGTACCCTACGAGCAGTACTTC	CASSLVGRQGVPYEQYF
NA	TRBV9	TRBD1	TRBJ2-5	TGTGCCAGCAGCGTAGGGACAGGGTTAAAAGGAGAGACCCAGTACTTC	CASSVGTGLKGETQYF